This T cell receptor beta chain was sequenced for a study of CD8+CD57+ T cells in acquired aplastic anemia. General study points: There were around 28 CD8+ CDR3 sequences that occurred in both patients and controls.

Selection for sequencing was limited to patients who had shown CD8+CD57+ cell expansion by flow cytometry. TCR beta VDJ and CDR3 were profiled, and genomic DNA was the template. MiXCR, applied by TCRdb to the reads, yields one record per CDR3 protein. The sample includes under 350,000 distinct CDR3 sequences, roughly 61% of them seen just once. Germline values: CDR1 SGHTS, CDR2 YDEGEE. The CDR3 is 15 residues long. V dropped 0 bases and J dropped 5; count of bases not matched to a gene: 3. This clonotype has at least ten counts. What it recognizes is unknown. This sequence was found in a human donor with aplastic anemia. The sample taken for sequencing was sorted CD4+, CD8+, or CD8+CD57+ T cells (not recorded which) from PBMCs. The rearrangement uses TRBV5-8 and TRBJ2-1; 9 bases map to TRBD2. CDR3 DNA: TGTGCCAGCAGCTTGGTTATAGCGGGAGACAATGAGCAGTTCTTC. Residues: CASSLVIAGDNEQFF. Full variable domain (missing parts from reference TRBV5-8 and TRBJ2-1): EAGVTQSPTHLIKTRGQQATLRCSPISGHTSVYWYQQALGLGLQFLLWYDEGEERNRGNFPPRFSGRQFPNYSSELNVNALELEDSALYLCASSLVIAGDNEQFFGPGTRLTVL.